A single TCR beta chain is shown here with its context. Sequencing was performed with immunoSEQ multiplex PCR; in TCRdb, only in-frame clones are kept and a portion is missing. The table records 1.5 million to 2.5 million clones, roughly 95% of them present only once. The data belong to a study of shared clonotypes between healthy human individuals. Overall study: A donor's plate count was three for CD4 naive and three for CD4 memory; CD8 naive had two and CD8 memory one.

Cells designated naive CD8 were CD45RO-negative and were positively selected for CCR7, with terminally differentiated effector memory CD45RA+ cells excluded. Germline V gene sequence: CDR1 WSHSY, CDR2 SAAADI. The CDR3 extends over 14 amino acids. The V end was cut by 3 bases, the J end by 3 bases, with 11 bases between. The specimen sequenced was naive CD8+ T cells sorted from blood. The gene calls are TRBV10-2 and TRBJ2-5, with D perhaps TRBD1 or TRBD2 (5 bases each). The receptor was isolated from a man younger than 30 in good health. CDR3 nucleotide sequence: TGCGCCAGCAGTGAATGGGGGAAAGAAGAGACCCAGTACTTC. This codes for CASSEWGKEETQYF.